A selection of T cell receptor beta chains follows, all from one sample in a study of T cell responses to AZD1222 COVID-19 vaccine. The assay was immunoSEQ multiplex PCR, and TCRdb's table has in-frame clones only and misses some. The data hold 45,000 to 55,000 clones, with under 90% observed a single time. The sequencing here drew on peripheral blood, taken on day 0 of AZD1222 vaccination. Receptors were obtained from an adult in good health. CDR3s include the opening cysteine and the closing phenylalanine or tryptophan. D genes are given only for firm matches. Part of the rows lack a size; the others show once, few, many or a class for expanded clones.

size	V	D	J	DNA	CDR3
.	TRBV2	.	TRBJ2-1	TGTGCCAGCAGCGATAGCGGCACCTACAATGAGCAGTTCTTC	CASSDSGTYNEQFF
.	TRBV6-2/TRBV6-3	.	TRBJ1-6	TGTGCCAGCAGTCCCGGCAGGGTCGGAAATTCACCCCTCCACTTT	CASSPGRVGNSPLHF
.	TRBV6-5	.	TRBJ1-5	TGTGCCAGCAGTTACTCGAAGGATCAGCCCCAGCATTTT	CASSYSKDQPQHF
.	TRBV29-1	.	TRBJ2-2	TGCAGCGTTGAAGCGGCAGGGAGGAACACCGGGGAGCTGTTTTTT	CSVEAAGRNTGELFF
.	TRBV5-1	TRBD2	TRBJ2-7	TGCGCCAGCAGCTCCCAGCGGGAGCCTGCCTACGAGCAGTACTTC	CASSSQREPAYEQYF
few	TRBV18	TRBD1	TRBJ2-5	TGTGCCAGCTCACCACCCTCAGGGGGCGTCTCTGGAGAGACCCAGTACTTC	CASSPPSGGVSGETQYF
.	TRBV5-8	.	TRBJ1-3	TGTGCCAGCAGCGTCGACAGCTCTGGAAACACCATATATTTT	CASSVDSSGNTIYF
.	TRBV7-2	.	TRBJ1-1	TGTGCCAGCAGCCGTACACAGAACACTGAAGCTTTCTTT	CASSRTQNTEAFF
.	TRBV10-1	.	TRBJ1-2	TGCGCCAGCAGTGAGTCGATCCGACAGCGGCATGGCTACACCTTC	CASSESIRQRHGYTF
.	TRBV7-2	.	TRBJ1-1	TGTGCCAGCAGCTTAGCCGGGTTGAACACTGAAGCTTTCTTT	CASSLAGLNTEAFF
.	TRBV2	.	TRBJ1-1	TGTGCCAGCAACGACCCCCCGGGAACTGAAGCTTTCTTT	CASNDPPGTEAFF
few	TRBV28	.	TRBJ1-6	TGTGCCAGCATTGATGTCGGGGCCTATAATTCACCCCTCCACTTT	CASIDVGAYNSPLHF
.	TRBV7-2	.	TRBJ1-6	TGTGCCAGCAGCCGGACCTGGAGTTCACCCCTCCACTTT	CASSRTWSSPLHF
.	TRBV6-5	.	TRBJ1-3	TGTGCCAGCAGTTCCCCTGGGAGGGGCACCATATATTTT	CASSSPGRGTIYF
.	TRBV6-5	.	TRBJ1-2	TGTGCCAGCAGTTACGAAGAGAACAGAAACTATGGCTACACCTTC	CASSYEENRNYGYTF
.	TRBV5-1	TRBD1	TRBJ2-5	TGCGCCAGTCGGGCGGGGGGACAGGGGATGTACCAAGAGACCCAGTACTTC	CASRAGGQGMYQETQYF
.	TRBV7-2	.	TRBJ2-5	TGTGCCAGCAGCTTATCGGGCAGTAGGGAGACCCAGTACTTC	CASSLSGSRETQYF
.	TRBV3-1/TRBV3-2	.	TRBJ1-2	TGTGCCAGCAGCCAAGATGGGGGCTACACCTTC	CASSQDGGYTF
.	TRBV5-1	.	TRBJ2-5	TGCGCCAGCAGCCGAGCAGGGGCACGGGGTTCCCAAGAGACCCAGTACTTC	CASSRAGARGSQETQYF
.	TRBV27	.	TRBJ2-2	TGTGCCAGCAGTTGGCAGGGGATCGGGGAGCTGTTTTTT	CASSWQGIGELFF
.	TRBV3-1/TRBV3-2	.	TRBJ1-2	TGTGCCAGCAGCCTTACTGGTGGCTACACCTTC	CASSLTGGYTF
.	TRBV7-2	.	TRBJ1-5	TGTGCCAGCAGCTTAGAGTCCCAGGGTCAACAGCCCCAGCATTTT	CASSLESQGQQPQHF
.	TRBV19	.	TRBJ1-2	TGTGCCAGTACCCTCAGGTCGGGGCTGAATTATGGCTACACCTTC	CASTLRSGLNYGYTF
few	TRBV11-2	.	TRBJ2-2	TGTGCCAGCAGCTTAGGGTGGGATGCACAGACGAACACCGGGGAGCTGTTTTTT	CASSLGWDAQTNTGELFF
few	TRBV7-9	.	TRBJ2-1	TGTGCCAGCAGCCCATATAATGAGCAGTTCTTC	CASSPYNEQFF
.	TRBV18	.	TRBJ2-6	TGTGCCAGCTCACAGGGTATCTCTGGGGCCAACGTCCTGACTTTC	CASSQGISGANVLTF
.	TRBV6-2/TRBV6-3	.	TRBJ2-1	TGTGCCAGCAGCCCCTCCGGGATTAAATCCCATGAGCAGTTCTTC	CASSPSGIKSHEQFF
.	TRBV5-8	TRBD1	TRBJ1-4	TGTGCCAGCAGCCCATTAGACAGGGTGACTACTAATGAAAAACTGTTTTTT	CASSPLDRVTTNEKLFF
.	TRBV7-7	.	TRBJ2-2	TGTGCTAGCAGCTTATCCTTGTCGGCGGCAAACACCGGGGAGCTGTTTTTT	CASSLSLSAANTGELFF
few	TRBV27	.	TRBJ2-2	TGTGCCAGCAGTTTTTCGGCAGTCGGGGAGCTGTTTTTT	CASSFSAVGELFF
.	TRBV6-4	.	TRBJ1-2	TGTGGGACCCTCGATTCTGGCTACACCTTC	CGTLDSGYTF
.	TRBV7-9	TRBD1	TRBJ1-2	TGTGCCAGCAGCACCCCCCGGACAGGGGACTATGGCTACACCTTC	CASSTPRTGDYGYTF
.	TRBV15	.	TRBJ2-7	TGTGCCACCAGCAGAGGACAGTTTGCTGACGAGCAGTACTTC	CATSRGQFADEQYF
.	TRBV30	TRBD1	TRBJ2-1	TGTGCCTGGAGACAAGGGACAGGGTTGCGATACTACAATGAGCAGTTCTTC	CAWRQGTGLRYYNEQFF
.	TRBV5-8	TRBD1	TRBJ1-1	TGTGCCAGCAGCTCGTACAGGGGGCCGGACACTGAAGCTTTCTTT	CASSSYRGPDTEAFF
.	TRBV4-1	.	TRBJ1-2	TGCGCCAGCAGCCAAGTCTTATCACCGGGCTACACCTTC	CASSQVLSPGYTF
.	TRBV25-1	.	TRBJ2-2	TGTGCCAGCAGGGAGGTAGGGGAGCTGTTTTTT	CASREVGELFF
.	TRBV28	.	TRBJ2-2	TGTGCCAGCAGAGTTAGGGTGAACACCGGGGAGCTGTTTTTT	CASRVRVNTGELFF
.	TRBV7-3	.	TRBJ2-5	TGTGCCAGCAGCCTGACAGGAAACCAAGAGACCCAGTACTTC	CASSLTGNQETQYF
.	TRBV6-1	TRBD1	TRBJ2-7	TGTGCCAGCAGTGAAGGGGGGGACAGGGACTACGAGCAGTACTTC	CASSEGGDRDYEQYF
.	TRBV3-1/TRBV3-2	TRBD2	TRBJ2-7	TGTGCCAGCAGCCAAGGCCACCCGGGGGGTCCCTACGAGCAGTACTTC	CASSQGHPGGPYEQYF
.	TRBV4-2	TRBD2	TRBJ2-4	TGTGCCAGCAGCCAAGATAGGTTAGCGGGGAACATTCAGTACTTC	CASSQDRLAGNIQYF